The 10 T cell receptor beta chains below all came from one sample that was sequenced in a study of cytomegalovirus exposure and HLA in healthy donors. In the PCR, 60 Vbeta and 13 Jbeta primers were used. The repertoire was sequenced with immunoSEQ multiplex PCR; TCRdb's copy has only in-frame clones and lacks some. In the table there are under 150,000 clones, roughly four fifths of which are singletons. The sequencing input was PBMCs. These receptor sequences come from a male donor in good health and CMV-seronegative.

J is TRBJ1-1 and V is TRBV27; a weak D match, TRBD1 (5 bases). The germline V gene encodes CDR1 MNHEY and CDR2 SMNVEV (reference sequence). The V end lost 1 base, the J end lost 4 bases, and 13 bases lay between the germline ends. The CDR3 has 15 residues. The CDR3 DNA sequence: TGTGCCAGCAGTTTATTCGCCGGGGGTGCCACTGAAGCTTTCTTT. Its protein is CASSLFAGGATEAFF.

The J gene is TRBJ2-1, the V gene TRBV14, with D possibly being TRBD1 (6 bases). This CDR3 has 15 residues. The V gene lost 4 bases and the J gene lost 4 bases, with 14 bases spanning the gap. The germline V gene has CDR1 SGHDN and CDR2 FVKESK. CDR3 in amino acids: CASSPDRDKYNEQFF. CDR3 bases: TGTGCCAGCAGCCCGGACCGGGACAAATACAATGAGCAGTTCTTC.

The rearrangement links TRBV4-3 to TRBJ2-3; D is perhaps TRBD2 (6 bases). From germline, CDR1 is LGHNA and CDR2 YSLEER. V dropped 1 base and J dropped 2 bases, with 10 bases sitting between them. CDR3 size: 15 residues. The CDR3, as DNA: TGCGCCAGCAGCCAAGTAGGCGGGGCCACAGATACGCAGTATTTT. Translating gives CASSQVGGATDTQYF.

This sequence joins TRBV25-1 and TRBJ2-6, with D unresolved. CDR1 and CDR2 (germline): MGHDK, SYGVNS. Trimming took 3 bases from V and 0 from J, leaving 9 bases between them. This CDR3 is built from 16 residues. CDR3 DNA: TGTGCCAGCAGTGAGTCGAGGAACTCTGGGGCCAACGTCCTGACTTTC. It is translated as CASSESRNSGANVLTF.

The CDR3 coding sequence is TGTGCCAGCAGTTACTCGGGACAGGGCATCGGCTACACCTTC. Translating it yields CASSYSGQGIGYTF. V is TRBV6-5 and J is TRBJ1-2, with 9 bases identical to TRBD1. From germline, CDR1 is MNHEY and CDR2 SVGAGI. With 0 bases clipped from V and 8 bases from J, the junction kept 4 bases outside the gene matches. The CDR3 extends over 14 amino acids.

The chain is built from TRBV6-5 and TRBJ2-2, with 9 bases aligning to TRBD1. The V segment lost 1 base and the J segment 6 bases; nucleotides outside the gene matches: 6. Per germline, CDR1 MNHEY and CDR2 SVGAGI. The CDR3 runs 16 residues. The CDR3 protein is CASSYWTTGGAGELFF. The CDR3 region has the DNA TGTGCCAGCAGTTACTGGACGACAGGGGGTGCCGGGGAGCTGTTTTTT.

The chain recombines TRBV28 with TRBJ1-5; D call uncertain. Germline CDR1 and CDR2: MDHEN and SYDVKM. The CDR3 covers 16 residues. The V gene lost 7 bases and the J gene lost 0 bases, with 16 bases spanning the gap. CDR3 sequence: CASIQSRRVSNQPQHF. The CDR3 nucleotides are TGTGCCAGCATCCAATCAAGGAGGGTTAGCAATCAGCCCCAGCATTTT.

This clone showed up just a few times. The chain employs TRBV19 and TRBJ2-5; 8 nucleotides match TRBD1. The CDR3 covers 14 residues. V lost 4 bases to trimming and J lost 4 bases; unmatched junction nucleotides: 5. Per germline, CDR1 LNHDA and CDR2 SQIVND (reference sequence). The CDR3 sequence: CASSTGQGGETQYF. The DNA for the CDR3 is TGTGCCAGTAGTACCGGACAGGGAGGAGAGACCCAGTACTTC.

The chain couples TRBV27 to TRBJ2-7; D gene unclear. V was trimmed by 4 bases and J by 7 bases, leaving 8 bases between them. This CDR3 has 11 residues. The germline V gene encodes CDR1 MNHEY and CDR2 SMNVEV (reference sequence). The CDR3 DNA sequence: TGTGCCAGCAGTTCCGCCAGAGAGCAGTACTTC. It translates to CASSSAREQYF.

A single count supports this clone. The rearrangement joins TRBV4-3 to TRBJ2-7, with D possibly being TRBD2 (6 bases). CDR3 size: 13 residues. Germline CDR1 and CDR2: LGHNA and YSLEER. V lost 4 bases and J 2 bases, leaving 9 bases between the germline ends. DNA for the CDR3: TGCGCCAGCAGCCCGGGACTTCCCTACGAGCAGTACTTC. Translated, it gives CASSPGLPYEQYF.